This paragraph covers one T cell receptor beta chain sequence. The antigen it binds to is not known. No base qualities exist here, and no much larger clone lies one base off it. Receptor libraries were prepared by the immunoSEQ multiplex PCR assay. A mixture of 60 forward primers for TCR Vbeta segments and 13 reverse primers for TCR Jbeta segments was used in the multiplex PCR. A multiplex PCR assay on genomic DNA amplified the CDR3 region of rearranged TCR beta genes. On the Illumina HiSeq System, the amplified TCR beta libraries were sequenced as 87-base-pair reads. In the source study's methods: In a later analysis, tens of millions of unique TCR beta chains were counted across the approximately 670 repertoires, and roughly 9.9 million of these chains were shared by at least two donors. Raw reads were error-corrected and collapsed into unique sequences with a nearest-neighbor algorithm that merged closely related sequences to remove PCR and sequencing errors. CDR3 sequences were aligned to IMGT reference sequences to assign V, D and J gene segments. For a sequence to be retained, a match of at least six nucleotides was required to both a V gene segment and a J gene segment. A rearrangement counted as productive if the CDR3 had no stop codons and remained in frame with V and J, and every other rearrangement counted as non-productive. CDR3 was defined by IMGT convention, running from the second conserved V-encoded cysteine to the conserved J-encoded phenylalanine. In an earlier analysis of around 640 of the donors, sequences lacking an unambiguous match to a single V gene segment were excluded. In an earlier analysis of roughly 500 of the donors, V segments were called functional above 56.7% productive rearrangements and were called segregating when the between-donor standard deviation exceeded 5%. To diagnose cytomegalovirus status from the catalog of TCR beta chain sequences, a statistical classification framework was built. In a later analysis, TCR nucleotide sequences were compared against IMGT/GENE-DB human TR gene sequences so that V and J genes could be assigned. The TCRdist pipeline was used in a later analysis to assign CDR3 sequences and most-parsimonious VDJ recombination scenarios. A later analysis defined each TCR beta chain by its CDR3 amino acid sequence plus V-gene family, and excluded reads lacking a unique V-gene family. In a later analysis, 500 to 650 highly shared, low-generation-probability nucleotide sequences were removed to address suspected cross-contamination and a sequencing artifact. In a later analysis, a clonal expansion index for each public chain was calculated from normalized within-repertoire ranks of inferred template counts. In a later analysis, generation probabilities were computed using a VDJ recombination model fitted to out-of-frame rearrangements, and the results were checked against IGoR. Hypergeometric tests were used in a later analysis to score TCR-TCR, TCR-HLA and TCR-CMV co-occurrence, with a repertoire-size bias correction applied to the TCR pairs. In a later analysis, false discovery rates were estimated by permuting HLA or CMV assignments 20 times. In a later analysis, co-occurring TCRs were grouped using DBSCAN, and TCRdist sequence similarity was added for clustering within HLA-allele-positive subsets. Repertoires with fewer than 30,000 or more than 120,000 public chains, plus five repertoires with anomalous nucleotide sharing, were excluded from co-occurrence clustering. Here the immuneACCESS table is served through TCRdb, limited to in-frame sequences with V and J called. Missing clones are a known gap in these copies; in checked studies unresolved V genes cover under half, and the rest lacks a known reason. That table furnishes V, J and clone size, whereas the DNA furnished D and trimming. The sample contains about 160,000 clones, over 75% of them found a single time. Roughly 2% of the sample is taken by the ten largest.

The sample is drawn from a study of cytomegalovirus exposure and HLA in healthy donors (dated by TCRdb to about 2017). Regarding the study in general: In an earlier analysis of approximately 640 of the donors, 276 Gb of sequence data and about 110 million unique TCR beta sequences from roughly 200 million T cells were reported. An early release covering roughly 600 HLA-typed donors comprised roughly 300 gigabases of sequencing data and about 90 million unique TCR sequences. Among the roughly 400 genotyped donors, approximately 77% belonged to the genetic ancestry cluster associated with self-reported Caucasian donors. The aim of the study was to test whether cataloging public T cell receptors could identify signatures of past pathogen exposure. Using immunosequencing, the study profiled T cell repertoires from approximately 700 subjects and related those repertoires to cytomegalovirus serostatus. In addition to the first cohort of 666 subjects, a separate validation cohort of around 110 different subjects was used. To predict cytomegalovirus infection status, the study combined high-throughput TCR immunosequencing, statistical association of individual TCRs with disease status, and machine learning. A later analysis re-examined previously published TCR beta repertoires from 610 or so donors and added high-resolution HLA genotyping to investigate patterns of TCR occurrence. The later analysis used no new phenotypic data to find candidate immune exposures, relying instead on TCR beta sequences and their occurrence across donors. To decide whether each TCR beta V gene segment behaved as functional or pseudogenic, an earlier analysis of fewer than 750 of the donors relied on high-throughput TCR beta sequencing. Donor age, sex, ethnicity and CMV serostatus were compiled alongside the repertoire data. In a later genetic analysis, genome-wide SNP genotypes for about three fifths of the roughly 670 donors were used, and that subset was treated as a discovery cohort. All discovery cohort repertoires had been generated on a single sequencing platform. HLA typing included class I and class II loci at four-digit resolution. The number of typed donors differed by locus: 629-630 for A, B, C, DRB1 and DQB1; 500 to 550 for DQA1; 606 for DPA1; and some 470 for DPB1. Because of strong linkage in the cohort, four to six DR-DQ haplotypes were treated as single units for association and clustering. On average, about 240,000 unique TCR beta nucleotide sequences were sequenced per donor among some 420 genotyped donors of the cohort, with about 19% of those sequences being non-productive.

The cohort consisted of 670 or so healthy bone marrow donors. Cohort members were all nominally healthy when sampled, although unrecorded immune exposures were likely present. The donor tested CMV seronegative, placing the donor among the 350 to 400 seronegative members of the cohort. Each donor provided a peripheral blood sample, and peripheral blood mononuclear cells were used for TCR beta sequencing. Genomic DNA was extracted from the blood cell samples with the Qiagen DNeasy Blood Extraction Kit. Summary of the overall study and its limitations: In a later analysis, TCR association rates were found to vary across HLA loci, with the most associated TCRs seen for DRB1 alleles and the fewest for HLA-C alleles. According to the authors, the approach could potentially be generalized to other disease states and immunological phenotypes. The only immune exposure information available for the cohort was CMV serostatus. In vitro tests confirmed that three of the cytomegalovirus-associated TCR beta chains recognize cytomegalovirus antigens. Across donors, most TCR sequences were observed very rarely, whereas some public TCRs were present in many individuals. Strong co-occurrence of HLA alleles, especially DR and DQ, made assigning TCR associations to individual alleles difficult. Presence/absence analyses assumed roughly uniform sequencing depth across donors, an assumption that may not hold. A later genetic analysis reported fewer N-insertions in productive TCRs among donors in an Asian-associated ancestry cluster than the roughly 640-donor mean. A further reported finding was that TCR beta sequences accurately predicted the HLA-A and HLA-B alleles for most subjects in the first cohort. According to a later analysis, most CMV-associated TCR beta chains appeared to be HLA-restricted, and the HLA associations seemed to be driven largely by CMV exposure. Only TCR beta chains were sequenced in this cohort, and the absence of alpha or paired-chain data limited detectable features. The study listed 150 to 200 TCR beta chains as associated with cytomegalovirus. In a later genetic analysis, a missense DCLRE1C variant was associated with V-gene and J-gene trimming of TCR beta chains, and the association was replicated in an independent cohort. Linkage disequilibrium might explain the correlated functional status among segregating V segments, but an unknown experimental factor could not be ruled out. A cluster of highly shared sequence variants was judged likely to represent a technical artifact of the sequencing pipeline. The classifier was reported to diagnose cytomegalovirus status with high specificity and sensitivity in both the original cohort and the validation cohort. According to a later analysis, parvovirus B19, influenza, CMV and Epstein-Barr virus appeared linked to several top co-occurrence clusters. In a later analysis, HLA-associated TCR beta chains were found to be more clonally expanded and to have lower generation probabilities than equally common non-associated chains. In an earlier analysis of more than 450 of the donors, most TCR beta V segments were observed in productive rearrangements about 87% or about 30% of the time, broadly matching IMGT annotations. Because HLA typing was missing for some donors at each locus, association tests included only the typed subset. In a later analysis, more than 15,000 TCR beta sequences were associated with specific HLA alleles at a false discovery rate of 0.05. Because counts were too low, around 17 rarely observed V segments, including chromosome 9 orphons, were left out of the earlier analysis of 587 of the donors.

The sequence came from a woman aged 18-29 years in good health and CMV-seronegative. The material sequenced was PBMCs.

The CDR3 reads CASNLQGRDTGELFF. The nucleotide sequence is given as TGTGCCAGCAATCTACAGGGACGGGACACCGGGGAGCTGTTTTTT. Here the chain combines TRBV6-1 and TRBJ2-2; possibly the D gene is TRBD1, per 6 matching bases. The CDR3 goes from the cysteine to the phenylalanine over 15 residues. Of the read, only the CDR3 DNA is kept; its 45 bases are in frame from base 1. At the junction V is shortened by 7 bases and J by 3 bases, with 15 bases in between. The germline V gene encodes CDR1 MNHNS and CDR2 SASEGT.